This T cell receptor (beta chain) was recorded in a study of identical twins. The CDR3 contains 13 residues. Germline V gene lookup returns CDR1 SGDLS and CDR2 YYNGEE. This clonotype was observed a few times. Its specificity is not known. TCRdb re-analysed the 5' RACE reads in MiXCR, keeping a single row per CDR3 protein. The sample contains about 290,000 distinct CDR3 sequences, more than 8% of which appear only once. Notes on the study in general: Within cord blood, abundant beta clonotypes carried fewer insertions, but memory repertoires showed no such trend.

In addition, the sample was reused for a study of yellow fever vaccine responses in identical twins.

The sequencing input was CD8+ T cells sorted from blood. This chain joins TRBV9 and TRBJ2-1; no definite D call. This receptor was identified in a woman younger than 35 in good health. CDR3 protein: CASAPGTYNEQFF. CDR3 DNA: TGTGCAAGCGCCCCAGGCACCTACAATGAGCAGTTCTTC.